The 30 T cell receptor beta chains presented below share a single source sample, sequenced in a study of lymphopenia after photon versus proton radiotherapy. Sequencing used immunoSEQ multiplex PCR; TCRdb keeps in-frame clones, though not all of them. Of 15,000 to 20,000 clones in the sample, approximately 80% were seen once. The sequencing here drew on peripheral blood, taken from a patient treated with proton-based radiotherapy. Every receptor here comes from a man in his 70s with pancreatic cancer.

CDR3 amino acids: CASSLRSNTQETQYF. In nucleotides, the CDR3 is TGTGCCAGCAGCCTCAGGTCGAACACCCAAGAGACCCAGTACTTC. The chain combines TRBV7-9 with TRBJ2-5; D gene ambiguous. Germline-derived CDR1 and CDR2 are SEHNR and FQNEAQ (reference sequence). The ends were cut back, 5 bases at V and 1 base at J, with 14 bases in the middle. The CDR3 runs to 15 residues.

The CDR3 region is CASGPTGMQETQYF. DNA of the CDR3: TGCGCCAGCGGACCGACAGGGATGCAAGAGACCCAGTACTTC. J is TRBJ2-5 and V is TRBV5-1, with TRBD1 identical over 7 bases. The CDR3 has 14 residues. After removal of 7 bases from V and 2 bases from J, the junction contained 8 bases not matched to a gene. Per germline, CDR1 SGHRS and CDR2 YFSETQ. Based on the CDR3 plus reference TRBV5-1 and TRBJ2-5, the full variable domain is KAGVTQTPRYLIKTRGQQVTLSCSPISGHRSVSWYQQTPGQGLQFLFEYFSETQRNKGNFPGRFSGRQFSNSRSEMNVSTLELGDSALYLCASGPTGMQETQYFGPGTRLLVL.

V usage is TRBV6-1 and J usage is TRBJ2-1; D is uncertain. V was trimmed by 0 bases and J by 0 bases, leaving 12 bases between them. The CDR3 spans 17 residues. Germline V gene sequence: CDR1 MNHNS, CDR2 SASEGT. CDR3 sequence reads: CASSEALGRLSYNEQFF. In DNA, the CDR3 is TGTGCCAGCAGTGAAGCTCTGGGTCGCCTCTCCTACAATGAGCAGTTCTTC.

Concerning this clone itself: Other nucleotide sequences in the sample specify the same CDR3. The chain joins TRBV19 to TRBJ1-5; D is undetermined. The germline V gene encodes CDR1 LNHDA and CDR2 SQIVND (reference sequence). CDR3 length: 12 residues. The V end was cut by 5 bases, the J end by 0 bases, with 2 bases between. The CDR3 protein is CASSGSNQPQHF. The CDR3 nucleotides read TGTGCCAGTAGTGGTAGCAATCAGCCCCAGCATTTT. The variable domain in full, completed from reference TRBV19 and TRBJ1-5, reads DGGITQSPKYLFRKEGQNVTLSCEQNLNHDAMYWYRQDPGQGLRLIYYSQIVNDFQKGDIAEGYSVSREKKESFPLTVTSAQKNPTAFYLCASSGSNQPQHFGDGTRLSIL.

The CDR3 DNA reads TGTGCCAGCAGCCAAGGGCCTTCCTCCTACAATGAGCAGTTCTTC. Encoded protein: CASSQGPSSYNEQFF. The chain carries TRBV16 and TRBJ2-1; D is unclear. The germline gives CDR1 KGHSY, CDR2 FQNENV. This CDR3 comprises 15 residues. V lost 2 bases to trimming and J lost 0 bases, with 8 bases between them. The entire variable domain, with the rest obtained from reference TRBV16 and TRBJ2-1, is as follows: GEEVAQTPKHLVRGEGQKAKLYCAPIKGHSYVFWYQQVLKNEFKFLISFQNENVFDETGMPKERFSAKCLPNSPCSLEIQATKLEDSAVYFCASSQGPSSYNEQFFGPGTRLTVL.

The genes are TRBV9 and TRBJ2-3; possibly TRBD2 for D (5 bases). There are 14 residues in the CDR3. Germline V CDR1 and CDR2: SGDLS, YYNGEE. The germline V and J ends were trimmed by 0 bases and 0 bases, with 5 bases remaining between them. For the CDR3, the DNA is TGTGCCAGCAGCGTAGGGACTAGCACAGATACGCAGTATTTT. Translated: CASSVGTSTDTQYF.

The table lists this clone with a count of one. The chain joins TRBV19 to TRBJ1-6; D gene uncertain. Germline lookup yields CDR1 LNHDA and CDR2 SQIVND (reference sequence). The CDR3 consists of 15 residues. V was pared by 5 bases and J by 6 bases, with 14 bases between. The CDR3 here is CASSPARGRNSPLHF. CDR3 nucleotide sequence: TGTGCCAGTAGTCCAGCGCGAGGGCGTAATTCACCCCTCCACTTT.

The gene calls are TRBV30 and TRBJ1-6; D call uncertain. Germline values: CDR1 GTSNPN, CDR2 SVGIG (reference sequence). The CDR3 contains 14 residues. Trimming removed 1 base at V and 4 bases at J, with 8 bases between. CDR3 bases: TGTGCCTGGAGTGGAACAGTTTATAATTCACCCCTCCACTTT. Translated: CAWSGTVYNSPLHF.

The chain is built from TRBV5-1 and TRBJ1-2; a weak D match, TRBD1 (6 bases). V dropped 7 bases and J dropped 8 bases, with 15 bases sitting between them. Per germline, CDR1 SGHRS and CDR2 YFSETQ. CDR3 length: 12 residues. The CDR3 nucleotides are TGCGCCAGCGGTTTAGGGGGGCAGGGCTACACCTTC. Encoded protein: CASGLGGQGYTF.

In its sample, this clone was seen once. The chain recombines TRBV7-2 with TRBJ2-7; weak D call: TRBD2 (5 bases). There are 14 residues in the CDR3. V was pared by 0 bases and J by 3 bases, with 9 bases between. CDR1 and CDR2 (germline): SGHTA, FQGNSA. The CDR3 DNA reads TGTGCCAGCAGCTTAGCGCTAGCAGGCTACGAGCAGTACTTC. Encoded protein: CASSLALAGYEQYF.

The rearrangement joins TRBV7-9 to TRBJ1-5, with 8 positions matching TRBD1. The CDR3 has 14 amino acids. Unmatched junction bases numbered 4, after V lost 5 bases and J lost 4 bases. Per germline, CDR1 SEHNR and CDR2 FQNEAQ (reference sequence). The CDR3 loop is CASSQQGENQPQHF. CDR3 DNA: TGTGCCAGCAGCCAACAGGGGGAAAATCAGCCCCAGCATTTT.

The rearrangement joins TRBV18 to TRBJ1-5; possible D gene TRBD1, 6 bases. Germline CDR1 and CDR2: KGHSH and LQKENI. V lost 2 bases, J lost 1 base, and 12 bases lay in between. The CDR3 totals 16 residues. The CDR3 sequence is CASSPEGGRSNQPQHF. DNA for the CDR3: TGTGCCAGCTCACCAGAGGGGGGGCGGAGCAATCAGCCCCAGCATTTT.

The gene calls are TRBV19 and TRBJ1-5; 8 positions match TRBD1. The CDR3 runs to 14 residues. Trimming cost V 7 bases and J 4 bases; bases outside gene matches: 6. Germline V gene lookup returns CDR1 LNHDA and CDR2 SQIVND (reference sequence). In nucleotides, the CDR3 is TGTGCCAGTACCTCAGGGGGCCGTAATCAGCCCCAGCATTTT. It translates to CASTSGGRNQPQHF.

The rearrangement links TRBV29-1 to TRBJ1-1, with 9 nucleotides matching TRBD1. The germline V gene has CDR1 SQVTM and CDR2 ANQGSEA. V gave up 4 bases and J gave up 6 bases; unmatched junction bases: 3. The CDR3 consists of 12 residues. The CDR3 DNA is TGCAGCGTTGGACAGGGGGTGCCTGAAGCTTTCTTT. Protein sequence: CSVGQGVPEAFF.

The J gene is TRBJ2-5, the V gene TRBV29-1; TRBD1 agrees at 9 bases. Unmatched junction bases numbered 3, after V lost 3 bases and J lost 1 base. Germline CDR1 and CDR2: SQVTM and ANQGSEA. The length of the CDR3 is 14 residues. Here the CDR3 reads CSVDLDRGQETQYF. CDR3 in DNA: TGCAGCGTTGACCTGGACAGGGGCCAAGAGACCCAGTACTTC.

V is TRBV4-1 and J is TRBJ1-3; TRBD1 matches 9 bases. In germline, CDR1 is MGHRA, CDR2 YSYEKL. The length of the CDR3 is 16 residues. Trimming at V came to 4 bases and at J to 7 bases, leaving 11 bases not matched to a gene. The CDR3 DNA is TGCGCCAGCAGCCGCCTGGGACAGGGCGTTATTAACACCATATATTTT. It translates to CASSRLGQGVINTIYF.

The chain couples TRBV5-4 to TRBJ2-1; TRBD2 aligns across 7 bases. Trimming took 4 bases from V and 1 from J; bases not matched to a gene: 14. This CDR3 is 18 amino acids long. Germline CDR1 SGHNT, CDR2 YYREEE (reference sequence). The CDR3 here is CASSPFYGGSLSYNEQFF. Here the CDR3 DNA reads TGTGCCAGCAGCCCCTTTTACGGCGGGAGCCTTTCCTACAATGAGCAGTTCTTC.

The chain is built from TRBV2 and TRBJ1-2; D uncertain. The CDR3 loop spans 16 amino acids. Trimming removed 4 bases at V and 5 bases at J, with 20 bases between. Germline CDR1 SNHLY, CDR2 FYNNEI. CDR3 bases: TGTGCCAGCAGTGTTTTCAAGGTCGACGGAAGATATGGCTACACCTTC. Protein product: CASSVFKVDGRYGYTF.

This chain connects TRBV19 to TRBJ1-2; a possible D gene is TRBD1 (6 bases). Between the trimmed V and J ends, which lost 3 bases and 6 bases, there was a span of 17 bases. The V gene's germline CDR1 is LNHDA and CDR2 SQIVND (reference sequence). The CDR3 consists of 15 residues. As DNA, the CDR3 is TGTGCCAGTAGTATCCAAAGGCCAGGGGCAGATGGCTACACCTTC. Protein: CASSIQRPGADGYTF.

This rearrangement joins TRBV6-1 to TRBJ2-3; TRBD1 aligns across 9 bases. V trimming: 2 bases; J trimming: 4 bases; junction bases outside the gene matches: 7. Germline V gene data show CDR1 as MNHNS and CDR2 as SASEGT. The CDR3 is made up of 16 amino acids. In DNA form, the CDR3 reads TGTGCCAGCAGTGAAACCCCGGGACAGGGAGCAGATACGCAGTATTTT. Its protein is CASSETPGQGADTQYF.

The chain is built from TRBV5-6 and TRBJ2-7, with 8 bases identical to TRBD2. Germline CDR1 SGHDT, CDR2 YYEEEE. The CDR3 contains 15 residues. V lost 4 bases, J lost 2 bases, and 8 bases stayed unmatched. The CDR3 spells CASSPGGGLPYEQYF. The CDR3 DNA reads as TGTGCCAGCAGCCCCGGGGGGGGGCTACCCTACGAGCAGTACTTC.

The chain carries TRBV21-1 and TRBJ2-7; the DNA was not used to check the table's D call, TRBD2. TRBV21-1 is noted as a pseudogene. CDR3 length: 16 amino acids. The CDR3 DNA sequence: TGTGCCAGCAGCAAAGTAGGGAGCCGACGCTCCTACGAGCAGTACTTC. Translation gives CASSKVGSRRSYEQYF.

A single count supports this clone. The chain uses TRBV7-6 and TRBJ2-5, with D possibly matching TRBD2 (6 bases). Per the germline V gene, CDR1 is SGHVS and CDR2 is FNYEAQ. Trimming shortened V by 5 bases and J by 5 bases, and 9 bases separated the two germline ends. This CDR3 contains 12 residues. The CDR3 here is CASSASGETQYF. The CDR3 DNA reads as TGTGCCAGCAGCGCCAGCGGGGAGACCCAGTACTTC.

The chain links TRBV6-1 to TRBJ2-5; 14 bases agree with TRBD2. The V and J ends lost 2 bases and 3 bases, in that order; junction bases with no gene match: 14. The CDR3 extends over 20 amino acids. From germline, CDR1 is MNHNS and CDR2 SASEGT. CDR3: CASSERAGLAGVSAKETQYF. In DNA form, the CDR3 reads TGTGCCAGCAGTGAACGAGCGGGACTAGCGGGGGTTTCGGCGAAAGAGACCCAGTACTTC.

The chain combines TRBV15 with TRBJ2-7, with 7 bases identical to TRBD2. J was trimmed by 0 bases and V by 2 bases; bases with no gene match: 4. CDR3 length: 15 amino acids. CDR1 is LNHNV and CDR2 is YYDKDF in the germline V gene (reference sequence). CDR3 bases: TGTGCCACCAGCAGACTAGCGGCAAGCTCCTACGAGCAGTACTTC. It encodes CATSRLAASSYEQYF.

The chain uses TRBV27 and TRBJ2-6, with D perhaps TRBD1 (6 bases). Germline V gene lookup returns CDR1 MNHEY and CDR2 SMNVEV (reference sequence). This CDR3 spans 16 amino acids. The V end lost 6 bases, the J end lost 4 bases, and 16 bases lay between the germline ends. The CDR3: CASSPGARGGANVLTF. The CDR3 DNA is TGTGCCAGCAGCCCAGGGGCCCGGGGAGGGGCCAACGTCCTGACTTTC.

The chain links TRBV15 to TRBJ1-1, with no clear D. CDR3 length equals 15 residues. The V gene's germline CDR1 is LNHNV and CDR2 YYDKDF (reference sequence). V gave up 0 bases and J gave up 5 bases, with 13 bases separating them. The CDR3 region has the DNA TGTGCCACCAGCAGAGATCGGGGAGCTCGGACTGAAGCTTTCTTT. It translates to CATSRDRGARTEAFF.

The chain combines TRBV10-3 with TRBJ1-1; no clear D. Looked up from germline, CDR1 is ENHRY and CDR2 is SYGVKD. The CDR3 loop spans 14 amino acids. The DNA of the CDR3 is TGTGCAACCCTTACCGGGGTGGCGAACACTGAAGCTTTCTTT. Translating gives CATLTGVANTEAFF.

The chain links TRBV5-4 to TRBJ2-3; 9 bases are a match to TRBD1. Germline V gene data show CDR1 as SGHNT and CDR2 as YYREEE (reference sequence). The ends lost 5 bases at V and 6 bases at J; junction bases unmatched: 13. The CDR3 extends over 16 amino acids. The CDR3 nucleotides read TGTGCCAGCAGTCCACGGGACAGGGTCAACTTGGATACGCAGTATTTT. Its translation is CASSPRDRVNLDTQYF.

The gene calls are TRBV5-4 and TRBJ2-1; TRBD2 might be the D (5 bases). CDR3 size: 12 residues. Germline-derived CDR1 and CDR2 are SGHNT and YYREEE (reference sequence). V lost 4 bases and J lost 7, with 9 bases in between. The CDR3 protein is CASSPRENEQFF. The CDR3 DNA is TGTGCCAGCAGCCCGAGGGAGAATGAGCAGTTCTTC.